This TCR beta chain originates from a study of blood T cell repertoires in COVID-19 (dated by TCRdb to the early 2020s). Notes on the research overall: Samples covering the acute and convalescent phases of COVID-19 were provided by collaborators in the United States, Italy and Spain. The material from the prospective study consisted of cDNA or gDNA derived from T cells, B-cell-depleted T cells, or PBMCs. The dataset comprised deeply sampled blood TCRbeta repertoires from subjects exposed to, actively infected with, or recovered from COVID-19. The repertoires were made available in a free public database intended to serve as a resource for research on the immune response to SARS-CoV-2. The samples were drawn from the first 160 participants of the ongoing ImmuneRACE study and from 950 to 1,500 subjects provided by 6 global collaborators. A de-identified subject ID, COVID-19 status, age in years and sex were almost always included in the sample metadata. Where available, HLA class I and class II types were obtained from metadata supplied by the sample provider rather than from assay-based typing. On the study overall, not on this receptor specifically: Clinical and demographic metadata were provided uncurated, with the amount varying by source and participant.

The immunoSEQ Assay, a bias-controlled multiplex PCR, was used to amplify TCRbeta CDR3 regions from genomic DNA. The paper's processing steps were these. Within the assay, amplification of reference gene primers was used to estimate how many nucleated cells each sample contained. Sequence reads were collapsed and filtered to measure the absolute abundance of every unique TCRbeta CDR3 rearrangement. For each sample, productive Simpson clonality was calculated by taking the square root of Simpson's diversity index across productive rearrangements. TCRdb stores this immuneACCESS table with in-frame sequences only. Part of the clones is absent; in the studies checked, under half of the shortfall reflects unresolved V genes, and no reason is known for the rest. The DNA was the basis for D and trimming; V, J and clone size are from that table. Recorded for this sample are about 300,000 clones; over 75% of them occurred a single time. The ten largest clones add up to about an eighth of the sample.

V is cut by 9 bases and J by 6 bases, and the space between the germline ends is 20 bases. From cysteine to phenylalanine, the CDR3 is 14 amino acids long. The CDR3 DNA has 42 bases and is translated from base 1. The germline V gene (reference sequence) provides CDR1 MNHEY and CDR2 SMNVEV. The collaborating institutions used their own protocols to collect whole blood in K2EDTA tubes. Collaborator samples were shipped for TCRbeta analysis as frozen whole blood, isolated PBMCs, or DNA extracted from either sample type. Details on this clone: This receptor's antigen is unknown. Within one base of it there is no much larger clone, and no base qualities were kept.

The chain is encoded by TRBV27 joined to TRBJ1-2; the D segment could be TRBD1, given 5 matching bases. This clonotype originated in a human donor in a cohort sampled during active COVID-19. What was sequenced was peripheral blood. The bases are TGTGCCAGTGGGAAGGTGGGCAGGGCAAATGGCTACACCTTC. Translation gives CASGKVGRANGYTF.